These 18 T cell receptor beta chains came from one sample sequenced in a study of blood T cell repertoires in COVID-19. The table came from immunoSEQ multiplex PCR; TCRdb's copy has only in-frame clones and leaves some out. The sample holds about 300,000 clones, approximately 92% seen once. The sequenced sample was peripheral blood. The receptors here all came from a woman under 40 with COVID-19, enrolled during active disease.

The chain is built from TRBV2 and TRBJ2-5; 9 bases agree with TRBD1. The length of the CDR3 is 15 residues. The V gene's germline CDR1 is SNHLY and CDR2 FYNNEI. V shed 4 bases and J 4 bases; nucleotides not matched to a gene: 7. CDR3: CASSGGQGVVETQYF. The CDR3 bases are TGTGCCAGCAGTGGGGGACAGGGTGTCGTAGAGACCCAGTACTTC.

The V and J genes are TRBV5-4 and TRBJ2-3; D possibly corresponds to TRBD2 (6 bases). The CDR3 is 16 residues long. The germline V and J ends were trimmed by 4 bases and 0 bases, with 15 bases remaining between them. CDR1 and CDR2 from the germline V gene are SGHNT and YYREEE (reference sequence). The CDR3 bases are TGTGCCAGCAGCAGGGAACTAGCCCAGAGCACAGATACGCAGTATTTT. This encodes CASSRELAQSTDTQYF.

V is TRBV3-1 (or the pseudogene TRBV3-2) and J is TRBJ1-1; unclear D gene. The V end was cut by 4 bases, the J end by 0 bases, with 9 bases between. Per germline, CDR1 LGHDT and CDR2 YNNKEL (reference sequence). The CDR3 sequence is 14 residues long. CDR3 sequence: CASSLYQVNTEAFF. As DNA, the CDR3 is TGTGCCAGCAGCCTCTATCAGGTGAACACTGAAGCTTTCTTT.

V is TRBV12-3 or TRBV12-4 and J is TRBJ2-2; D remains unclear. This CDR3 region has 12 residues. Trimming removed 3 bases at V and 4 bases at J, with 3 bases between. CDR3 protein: CASSFLTGELFF. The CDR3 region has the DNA TGTGCCAGCAGTTTCCTCACCGGGGAGCTGTTTTTT.

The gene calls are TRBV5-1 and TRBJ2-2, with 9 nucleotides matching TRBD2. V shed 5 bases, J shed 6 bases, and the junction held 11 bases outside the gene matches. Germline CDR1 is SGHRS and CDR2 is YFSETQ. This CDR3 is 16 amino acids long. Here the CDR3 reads CASRGRSSGTSGELFF. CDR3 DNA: TGCGCCAGCAGAGGCCGCTCTAGCGGGACGTCCGGGGAGCTGTTTTTT. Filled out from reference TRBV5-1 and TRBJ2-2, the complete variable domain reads KAGVTQTPRYLIKTRGQQVTLSCSPISGHRSVSWYQQTPGQGLQFLFEYFSETQRNKGNFPGRFSGRQFSNSRSEMNVSTLELGDSALYLCASRGRSSGTSGELFFGEGSRLTVL.

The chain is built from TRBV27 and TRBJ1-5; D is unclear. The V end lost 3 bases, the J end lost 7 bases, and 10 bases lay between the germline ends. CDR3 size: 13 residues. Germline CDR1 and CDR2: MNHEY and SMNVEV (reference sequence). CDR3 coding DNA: TGTGCCAGCAGTTTTGGAGCGTGGCAGCCCCAGCATTTT. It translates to CASSFGAWQPQHF.

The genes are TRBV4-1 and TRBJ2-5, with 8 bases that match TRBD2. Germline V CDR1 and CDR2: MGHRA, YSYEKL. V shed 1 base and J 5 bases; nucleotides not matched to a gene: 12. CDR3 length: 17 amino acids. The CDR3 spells CASSQARLASYGETQYF. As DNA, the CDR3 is TGCGCCAGCAGCCAAGCCAGACTAGCGTCATATGGGGAGACCCAGTACTTC.

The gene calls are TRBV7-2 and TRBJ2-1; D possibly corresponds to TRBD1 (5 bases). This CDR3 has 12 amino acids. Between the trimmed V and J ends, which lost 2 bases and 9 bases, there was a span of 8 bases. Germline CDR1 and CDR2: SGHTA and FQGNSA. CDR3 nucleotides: TGTGCCAGCAGCTTACAGGGTCTTGAGCAGTTCTTC. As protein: CASSLQGLEQFF.

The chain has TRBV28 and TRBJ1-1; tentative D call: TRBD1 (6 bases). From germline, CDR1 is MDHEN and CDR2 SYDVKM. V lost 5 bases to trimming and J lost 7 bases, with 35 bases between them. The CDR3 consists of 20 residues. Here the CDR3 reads CASSLIQGLGVAPLRSEAFF. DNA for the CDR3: TGTGCCAGCAGTCTAATACAGGGTTTAGGGGTCGCCCCGCTGAGGAGTGAAGCTTTCTTT. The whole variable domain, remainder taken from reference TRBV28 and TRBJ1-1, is DVKVTQSSRYLVKRTGEKVFLECVQDMDHENMFWYRQDPGLGLRLIYFSYDVKMKEKGDIPEGYSVSREKKERFSLILESASTNQTSMYLCASSLIQGLGVAPLRSEAFFGQGTRLTVV.

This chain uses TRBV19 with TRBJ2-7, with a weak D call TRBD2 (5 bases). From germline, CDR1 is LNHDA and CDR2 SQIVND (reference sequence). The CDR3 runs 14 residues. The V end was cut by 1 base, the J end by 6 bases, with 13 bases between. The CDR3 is CASSIAGDPGEQYF. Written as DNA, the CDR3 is TGTGCCAGTAGTATAGCCGGGGATCCGGGCGAGCAGTACTTC.

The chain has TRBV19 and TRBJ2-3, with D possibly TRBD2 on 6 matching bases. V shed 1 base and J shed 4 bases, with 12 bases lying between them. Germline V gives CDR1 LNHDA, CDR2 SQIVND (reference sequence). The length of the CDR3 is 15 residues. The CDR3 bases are TGTGCCAGTAGTATAGGCGCGGGAATACCAGATACGCAGTATTTT. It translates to CASSIGAGIPDTQYF.

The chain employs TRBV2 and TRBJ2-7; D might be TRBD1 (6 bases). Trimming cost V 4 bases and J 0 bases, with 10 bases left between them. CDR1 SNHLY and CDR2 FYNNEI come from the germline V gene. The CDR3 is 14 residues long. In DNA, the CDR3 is TGTGCCAGCAGTGCCGACAGGCGCTCCTACGAGCAGTACTTC. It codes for CASSADRRSYEQYF.

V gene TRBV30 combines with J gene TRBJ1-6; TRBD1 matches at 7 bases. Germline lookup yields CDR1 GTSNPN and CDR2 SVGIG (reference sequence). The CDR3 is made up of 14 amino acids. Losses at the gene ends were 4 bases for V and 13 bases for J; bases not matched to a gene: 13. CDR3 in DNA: TGTGCCTGGAAGGAGGGGGCCCTAATTCACCCCCTCCACTTT. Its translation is CAWKEGALIHPLHF.

CDR3 region: CASSFSRAPNYGYTF. The DNA of the CDR3 is TGTGCCAGCAGTTTTTCCAGGGCCCCTAACTATGGCTACACCTTC. The V call is TRBV28, the J call TRBJ1-2; D is possibly TRBD1 (5 bases). Trimming cost V 3 bases and J 0 bases, with 11 bases left between them. The length of the CDR3 is 15 residues. Germline V CDR1 and CDR2: MDHEN, SYDVKM.

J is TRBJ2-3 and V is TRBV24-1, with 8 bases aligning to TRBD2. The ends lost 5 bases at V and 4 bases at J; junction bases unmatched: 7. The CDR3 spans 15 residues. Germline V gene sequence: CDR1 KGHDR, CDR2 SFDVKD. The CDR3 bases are TGTGCCACCAGTGGGGCGAGCGGGAGATCAGATACGCAGTATTTT. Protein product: CATSGASGRSDTQYF.

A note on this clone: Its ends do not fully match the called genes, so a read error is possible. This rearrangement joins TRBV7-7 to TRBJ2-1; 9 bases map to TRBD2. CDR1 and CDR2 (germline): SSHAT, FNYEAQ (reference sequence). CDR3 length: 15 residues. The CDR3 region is CASSSTSGPNNEQFF. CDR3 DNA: TGTGCTAGCAGTTCCACTAGCGGGCCTAACAATGAGCAGTTCTTC.

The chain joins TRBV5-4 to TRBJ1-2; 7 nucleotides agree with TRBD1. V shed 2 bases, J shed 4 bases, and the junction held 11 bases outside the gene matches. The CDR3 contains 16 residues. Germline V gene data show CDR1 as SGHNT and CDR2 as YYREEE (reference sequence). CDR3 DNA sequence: TGTGCCAGCAGCTTACCTGGCCAGGGGGAGGTCTATGGCTACACCTTC. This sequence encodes CASSLPGQGEVYGYTF.

The CDR3 sequence: CASTPLSHTEAFF. For the CDR3, the DNA is TGTGCCAGTACCCCCCTATCTCACACTGAAGCTTTCTTT. The V call is TRBV19, the J call TRBJ1-1; D is unclear. Per germline, CDR1 LNHDA and CDR2 SQIVND (reference sequence). This CDR3 has 13 residues. Deletions cut 7 bases from V and 3 bases from J, with 12 bases between.